Below, 5 T cell receptor beta chains from the same sample are listed, as sequenced in a study of tissue T cells after allogeneic stem cell transplantation. Here immunoSEQ multiplex PCR was the method, and the copy in TCRdb shows in-frame clones only, minus some. The table has 1,500 to 2,000 clones, about 60% seen once. Documented time point: mouse harvest day 7 after allogeneic transplant. Mouse grafts combined 10^7 T-cell-depleted bone marrow cells with 10^6 splenic CD5+ T cells. Sequencing was carried out using liver tissue. The receptors stem from a female BALB/c mouse given C57BL/6 T cells with graft-versus-host disease after an allogeneic hematopoietic cell transplant.

This clone was detected only a few times. Mouse germline and gene names are used. The read is 1 residue too short to cover the CDR3 end, so that end is filled in from the germline J gene. The chain recombines TRBV13-3 with TRBJ2-5; 8 bases line up with TRBD1. CDR1 is NNHDY and CDR2 is SYVADS in the germline V gene. This CDR3 has 12 residues. After removal of 5 bases from V and 6 bases from J, the junction contained 2 bases not matched to a gene. The sequenced part of the CDR3 DNA is TGTGCCAGCAGGGACAGGGCGGACACCCAGTAC. This codes for CASRDRADTQY. Given in full, the CDR3 is CASRDRADTQYF.

To note about this clone: Any gene name here is a mouse gene name. The CDR3 goes on 1 residue after the read ends, and that part is filled in from the germline J gene. The chain couples TRBV26 to TRBJ2-4; D gene ambiguous. Germline CDR1 reads KGHPV; CDR2 reads FQNQEV (reference sequence). CDR3 length: 13 amino acids. Between the trimmed V and J ends, which lost 4 bases and 0 bases, there was a span of 5 bases. CDR3: CASSQDSQNTLYF. The part of the CDR3 DNA that was read is TGTGCCAGCAGTCAAGACAGTCAAAACACCTTGTAC.

As concerns this clone: Gene names are mouse gene names. CDR3 in amino acids: CASSAVWGASQNTLYF. The sequenced CDR3 bases are TGTGCCAGCAGTGCTGTCTGGGGGGCTAGTCAAAACACCTTGTAC. The chain employs TRBV13-3 and TRBJ2-4; 8 bases match TRBD2. The read stops 1 residue short of the end of the CDR3; the missing end is completed from the germline J gene. Germline trimming cut 3 bases from V and 0 bases from J; bases unmatched to any gene: 6. CDR1 NNHDY and CDR2 SYVADS come from the germline V gene. The CDR3 is made up of 16 amino acids.

Comment on this clone: Gene names and germline match the mouse. The read terminates 1 residue before the CDR3 end, so the remaining end is supplied by the germline J gene. The chain links TRBV12-1 to TRBJ2-5; TRBD2 agrees at 8 bases. J lost 2 bases, V lost 0 bases, and 3 bases had no gene match. Looked up from germline, CDR1 is SGHSN and CDR2 is HYEKVE. This CDR3 has 15 residues. CDR3 DNA (partial): TGTGCCAGCTCTCTCGAAGACTGGGGCCAAGACACCCAGTAC. Translation gives CASSLEDWGQDTQY. The entire CDR3 is CASSLEDWGQDTQYF. Full variable domain (remainder filled in from reference TRBV12-1 and TRBJ2-5): DSGVVQSPRHIIKEKGGRSVLTCIPISGHSNVVWYQQTLGKELKFLIQHYEKVERDKGFLPSRFSVQQFDDYHSEMNMSALELEDSAMYFCASSLEDWGQDTQYFGPGTRLLVL.

A remark on this clone: Gene names denote mouse genes. The sequenced CDR3 bases are TGTGCCAGCAGTCCCGGGACAGGGCCCAACGAAAGATTATTT. Translated: CASSPGTGPNERLF. The CDR3 as a whole reads CASSPGTGPNERLFF. The chain has TRBV15 and TRBJ1-4, with 9 bases matching TRBD1. The sequence runs out 1 residue before the end of the CDR3; the remainder is reconstructed from the germline J gene. The V gene's germline CDR1 is SGHND and CDR2 FRSKSL. The CDR3 has 15 residues. J gave up 3 bases and V 5 bases, and 4 bases lay outside the gene matches.